Presented here are 11 T cell receptor beta chains from one specimen sequenced in a study of blood T cell repertoires in COVID-19. Assay: immunoSEQ multiplex PCR; the TCRdb copy retains only in-frame clones and omits some. This table has hundreds of thousands of clones, 88% appearing once. Sequencing used peripheral blood. The receptors derive from a woman aged 35 to 49 who had recovered from COVID-19.

The rearrangement joins TRBV28 to TRBJ1-3; TRBD1 agrees at 8 bases. Germline CDR1 and CDR2: MDHEN and SYDVKM. CDR3 length: 16 residues. Losses at the gene ends were 7 bases for V and 0 bases for J; bases not matched to a gene: 8. In DNA form, the CDR3 reads TGTGCCAGCACGCCCTCGGGACAGGCCTCTGGAAACACCATATATTTT. Translation gives CASTPSGQASGNTIYF.

The genes are TRBV6-6 and TRBJ1-5, with D maybe TRBD1 (5 bases). This CDR3 has 15 residues. CDR1 MNHNY and CDR2 SVGAGI come from the germline V gene (reference sequence). Trimming cost V 6 bases and J 3 bases, with 15 bases left between them. The CDR3 loop reads CASSQDTPFNQPQHF. The CDR3 DNA follows: TGTGCCAGCAGCCAGGACACCCCCTTCAATCAGCCCCAGCATTTT.

Only one count was recorded for this clone. V is TRBV10-3 and J is TRBJ2-2, with D perhaps TRBD2 (5 bases). The CDR3 runs 12 residues. CDR1 is ENHRY and CDR2 is SYGVKD in the germline V gene. Trimming took off 10 bases at V and 6 bases at J, with 12 bases between the two ends. CDR3 protein: CATGPGAGELFF. The CDR3, as DNA: TGTGCCACCGGGCCCGGGGCCGGGGAGCTGTTTTTT.

This clone was seen a few times. The gene calls are TRBV10-2 and TRBJ2-6, with TRBD1 matching over 8 bases. J gave up 2 bases and V 2 bases, and 2 bases lay outside the gene matches. This CDR3 region has 16 residues. CDR1 WSHSY and CDR2 SAAADI come from the germline V gene. DNA of the CDR3: TGCGCCAGCAGTGAGGGACAGGGTGCTGGGGCCAACGTCCTGACTTTC. Its protein is CASSEGQGAGANVLTF.

The table lists this clone with a count of one. The CDR3 here is CASSPSRVANYGYTF. The CDR3 bases are TGCGCCAGCAGCCCTTCCCGGGTAGCTAACTATGGCTACACCTTC. The rearrangement joins TRBV4-3 to TRBJ1-2; D remains ambiguous. Germline V gene data show CDR1 as LGHNA and CDR2 as YSLEER. Trimming cost V 4 bases and J 0 bases, with 12 bases left between them. The CDR3 covers 15 residues.

This clone came up once. The chain uses TRBV30 and TRBJ2-2; 7 nucleotides line up with TRBD1. Looked up from germline, CDR1 is GTSNPN and CDR2 is SVGIG (reference sequence). CDR3 length: 15 residues. Unmatched junction bases numbered 7, after V lost 0 bases and J lost 6 bases. This chain's CDR3 is CAWSVRRTGPGELFF. CDR3 DNA: TGTGCCTGGAGTGTACGGAGGACAGGCCCCGGGGAGCTGTTTTTT.

This chain links TRBV7-3 with TRBJ2-2; D perhaps matches TRBD2 (6 bases). The CDR3 sequence is 15 residues long. CDR1 and CDR2 from the germline V gene are SGHTA and FQGTGA. Trimming took off 5 bases at V and 0 bases at J, with 10 bases between the two ends. The CDR3 bases are TGTGCCAGCAGCCCCCGGGAGCCGAACACCGGGGAGCTGTTTTTT. Its protein product is CASSPREPNTGELFF.

This clone was seen at least ten times. The gene calls are TRBV19 and TRBJ1-1; perhaps TRBD1 as D (5 bases). The ends were cut back, 6 bases at V and 3 bases at J, with 17 bases in the middle. The CDR3 is 15 residues long. Germline V CDR1 and CDR2: LNHDA, SQIVND (reference sequence). The CDR3 reads CASRTTGGDYTEAFF. CDR3 nucleotide sequence: TGTGCCAGTAGGACCACTGGGGGGGACTACACTGAAGCTTTCTTT.

The gene calls are TRBV10-3 and TRBJ1-3; TRBD1 might be the D (6 bases). The CDR3 contains 13 residues. The V gene's germline CDR1 is ENHRY and CDR2 SYGVKD. Trimming removed 10 bases at V and 2 bases at J, with 12 bases between. The CDR3 spells CANRDIAGNTIYF. The CDR3 DNA follows: TGTGCCAACCGGGACATAGCTGGAAACACCATATATTTT.

The chain couples TRBV11-2 to TRBJ2-1; 7 nucleotides match TRBD2. Germline values: CDR1 SGHAT, CDR2 FQNNGV. The CDR3 sequence is 16 residues long. After removal of 4 bases from V and 4 bases from J, the junction contained 10 bases not matched to a gene. The CDR3 bases are TGTGCCAGCAGCTCCCGTTTTGGGGGACTATACAATGAGCAGTTCTTC. Translating it yields CASSSRFGGLYNEQFF.

To note about this clone: The same CDR3 can be traced to other DNA sequences in this sample. The genes are TRBV5-1 and TRBJ2-1, with a possible D match to TRBD2 (6 bases). The CDR3 is 15 amino acids. The V and J ends lost 0 bases and 0 bases respectively, with 7 bases between them. Per the germline V gene, CDR1 is SGHRS and CDR2 is YFSETQ. CDR3 DNA: TGCGCCAGCAGCTTGGGCGGGACCTCCTACAATGAGCAGTTCTTC. Translated: CASSLGGTSYNEQFF.